The present T cell receptor (beta chain) was sequenced within a study of CD8 T cells in Susac syndrome. Trimming pared 1 base from V and 7 bases from J, leaving 7 bases between. The germline gives CDR1 SGHNT, CDR2 YENEEA. The CDR3 is 12 amino acids. It was with random hexamers that roughly 0.45 to 1 ug RNA was reverse transcribed. TCRdb called the immunoSEQ multiplex PCR reads again in MiXCR, with one record for every CDR3 protein. The data contain about 170,000 distinct CDR3 sequences, approximately 93% of them singletons. The T cells that were sequenced for TCR beta were CD8+ and CD4+ cells from blood. The patients serving as multiple sclerosis controls were treatment-naive. They had stable or active relapsing-remitting disease and fulfilled revised McDonald criteria.

The rearrangement uses TRBV11-3 and TRBJ1-2; unclear D gene. The clonotype originates from a human donor with multiple sclerosis. Sequencing input: CD4+ T cells from PBMCs. The CDR3 region has the DNA TGTGCCAGCAGCTTAGGCCATCGTGGCTACACCTTC. Its protein product is CASSLGHRGYTF.